This passage covers 25 T cell receptor beta chains from one sample sequenced in a study of early T cells in non-severe SARS-CoV-2 infection. MiXCR, applied by TCRdb to the 5' RACE reads, yields one record per CDR3 protein. This table holds tens of thousands of distinct CDR3 sequences, 20% found once. Sequences were derived from whole blood, sampled at baseline. These receptor sequences come from an adult who was a healthcare worker with PCR-confirmed SARS-CoV-2 infection or an uninfected control (not recorded which).

This clonotype was counted a few times. The rearrangement joins TRBV12-3 or TRBV12-4 to TRBJ1-2; no firm D call. Trimming pared 6 bases from V and 8 bases from J, leaving 13 bases between. CDR3 length: 12 amino acids. CDR3: CASSLRGRGYTF. The CDR3 DNA follows: TGTGCCAGCAGCTTGAGAGGGAGGGGCTACACCTTC.

This clonotype has a handful of counts. The chain joins TRBV15 to TRBJ2-2; D gene ambiguous. Germline V gives CDR1 LNHNV, CDR2 YYDKDF (reference sequence). V was clipped by 5 bases and J by 2 bases, with 6 bases between them. This CDR3 has 13 residues. CDR3 region: CATSSGNTGELFF. The DNA of the CDR3 is TGTGCCACCAGCTCAGGAAACACCGGGGAGCTGTTTTTT. Complete variable domain (other parts from reference TRBV15 and TRBJ2-2): DAMVIQNPRYQVTQFGKPVTLSCSQTLNHNVMYWYQQKSSQAPKLLFHYYDKDFNNEADTPDNFQSRRPNTSFCFLDIRSPGLGDTAMYLCATSSGNTGELFFGEGSRLTVL.

The chain joins TRBV25-1 to TRBJ1-1; D call uncertain. The V end lost 6 bases, the J end lost 11 bases, and 16 bases lay between the germline ends. Germline CDR1 and CDR2: MGHDK and SYGVNS. The CDR3 runs to 12 residues. CDR3 sequence: CASRAGEYAAFF. For the CDR3, the DNA is TGTGCCAGCAGGGCAGGCGAGTATGCCGCTTTCTTT.

This clonotype was picked up a small number of times. The chain is built from TRBV6-6 and TRBJ2-2, with no clear D. Germline CDR1 reads MNHNY; CDR2 reads SVGAGI (reference sequence). The CDR3 spans 14 residues. V lost 6 bases and J lost 3, with 11 bases in between. The chain's CDR3 is CASRPPEDTGELFF. The CDR3 nucleotides read TGTGCCAGCAGACCACCAGAGGACACCGGGGAGCTGTTTTTT.

The chain recombines TRBV7-6 with TRBJ1-5; possibly TRBD1 for D (6 bases). V shed 3 bases and J shed 0 bases, with 9 bases lying between them. Germline CDR1 SGHVS, CDR2 FNYEAQ. CDR3 length equals 15 residues. The CDR3 DNA reads as TGTGCCAGCAGCTTGGCACAGGGTAGCAATCAGCCCCAGCATTTT. As protein: CASSLAQGSNQPQHF.

The V gene is TRBV5-8, the J gene TRBJ1-2; D gene ambiguous. The CDR3 runs to 12 residues. The germline V gene has CDR1 SGHTS and CDR2 YDEGEE. The V end was cut by 5 bases, the J end by 0 bases, with 5 bases between. DNA of the CDR3: TGTGCCAGCAGGGAAGCTAACTATGGCTACACCTTC. This codes for CASREANYGYTF.

Here the CDR3 reads CASSSRGQGFYTDTQYF. The CDR3 DNA reads as TGTGCCAGCAGTTCACGGGGGCAGGGTTTCTACACAGATACGCAGTATTTT. The chain is built from TRBV27 and TRBJ2-3; D may be TRBD1 or TRBD2 (6 bases each). Germline CDR1 reads MNHEY; CDR2 reads SMNVEV (reference sequence). V was pared by 4 bases and J by 2 bases, with 19 bases between. The CDR3 has 17 amino acids.

This clonotype was counted only a few times. V usage is TRBV29-1 and J usage is TRBJ1-2; 7 bases line up with TRBD1. V shed 4 bases, J shed 8 bases, and the junction held 4 bases outside the gene matches. Germline V CDR1 and CDR2: SQVTM, ANQGSEA. There are 11 residues in the CDR3. The CDR3 loop reads CSVASGGGYTF. DNA for the CDR3: TGCAGCGTTGCTTCAGGGGGAGGCTACACCTTC. Full variable domain (rest looked up from reference TRBV29-1 and TRBJ1-2): SAVISQKPSRDICQRGTSLTIQCQVDSQVTMMFWYRQQPGQSLTLIATANQGSEATYESGFVIDKFPISRPNLTFSTLTVSNMSPEDSSIYLCSVASGGGYTFGSGTRLTVV.

This rearrangement joins TRBV29-1 to TRBJ2-7, with D possibly TRBD1 on 7 matching bases. The CDR3 sequence is 14 residues long. The germline CDR1 and CDR2 sequences are SQVTM and ANQGSEA. The V end lost 0 bases, the J end lost 2 bases, and 11 bases lay between the germline ends. CDR3 in DNA: TGCAGCGTTGAAGAGCCAGGGGGGACCTACGAGCAGTACTTC. This codes for CSVEEPGGTYEQYF.

This clonotype occurred many times. The chain employs TRBV7-9 and TRBJ2-1, with a tentative D call TRBD1 (6 bases). The CDR3 covers 15 residues. Trimming removed 5 bases at V and 9 bases at J, with 20 bases between. CDR1 and CDR2 (germline): SEHNR, FQNEAQ (reference sequence). As DNA, the CDR3 is TGTGCCAGCAGCCTCACTTCGACAGGCCCCCTTGAGCAGTTCTTC. Its translation is CASSLTSTGPLEQFF.

In its sample, this clonotype was seen a few times. The rearrangement links TRBV25-1 to TRBJ2-7, with D possibly matching TRBD1 (6 bases). Germline V CDR1 and CDR2: MGHDK, SYGVNS. The CDR3 spans 15 residues. Trimming pared 4 bases from V and 0 bases from J, leaving 13 bases between. CDR3 bases: TGTGCCAGCAGTGGACGACAGGTCTCCTCCTACGAGCAGTACTTC. As protein: CASSGRQVSSYEQYF.

This clonotype was seen only once. The J gene is TRBJ2-3, the V gene TRBV20-1; no clear D gene. V was pared by 3 bases and J by 1 base, with 8 bases between. The V gene's germline CDR1 is DFQATT and CDR2 SNEGSKA (reference sequence). The CDR3 is 13 residues long. Here the CDR3 reads CSARFAGTDTQYF. The CDR3 bases are TGCAGTGCTAGGTTCGCGGGCACAGATACGCAGTATTTT.

The chain has TRBV5-1 and TRBJ1-2; maybe TRBD1 (5 bases). There are 14 residues in the CDR3. V was clipped by 0 bases and J by 4 bases, with 10 bases between them. The germline gives CDR1 SGHRS, CDR2 YFSETQ. CDR3 nucleotide sequence: TGCGCCAGCAGCTTGGATCAGGGCCGCTATGGCTACACCTTC. Its translation: CASSLDQGRYGYTF.

The gene calls are TRBV30 and TRBJ2-6; no firm D call. This CDR3 is 13 amino acids long. Germline V gene data show CDR1 as GTSNPN and CDR2 as SVGIG (reference sequence). V gave up 7 bases and J gave up 0 bases, with 7 bases separating them. The CDR3 coding sequence is TGTGCCTTCGCCGGCTCTGGGGCCAACGTCCTGACTTTC. Protein: CAFAGSGANVLTF.

J is TRBJ2-1 and V is TRBV5-4; D tentatively reads TRBD1 or TRBD2 (7 bases each). The CDR3 has 15 amino acids. The V end was cut by 0 bases, the J end by 5 bases, with 12 bases between. Germline V lookup: CDR1 SGHNT, CDR2 YYREEE (reference sequence). Written as DNA, the CDR3 is TGTGCCAGCAGCTTGGCGGCAGGGGGGGACAATGAGCAGTTCTTC. Amino acids: CASSLAAGGDNEQFF.

CDR3 DNA: TGTGCCAGCAGTTACGGTTTCGGTCTCTCTGGGGCCAACGTCCTGACTTTC. It encodes CASSYGFGLSGANVLTF. This rearrangement joins TRBV6-5 to TRBJ2-6, with D uncertain. The CDR3 runs to 17 residues. Trimming removed 2 bases from V and 0 bases from J, with 11 bases in between. The germline V gene encodes CDR1 MNHEY and CDR2 SVGAGI.

This clonotype was seen a handful of times. This chain connects TRBV7-6 to TRBJ2-3; D unresolved. V lost 5 bases and J 6 bases, leaving 12 bases between the germline ends. The CDR3 sequence is 13 residues long. The germline V gene has CDR1 SGHVS and CDR2 FNYEAQ. CDR3 sequence (DNA): TGTGCCAGCAGCGCCGGTTTATTCGATACGCAGTATTTT. Protein sequence: CASSAGLFDTQYF.

This clonotype turned up a few times. The rearrangement joins TRBV5-1 to TRBJ2-5; D is unclear. In germline, CDR1 is SGHRS, CDR2 YFSETQ. The CDR3 spans 13 residues. The V and J ends lost 0 bases and 1 base respectively, with 4 bases between them. This chain's CDR3 is CASSLGPQETQYF. The CDR3 DNA reads as TGCGCCAGCAGCTTGGGACCCCAAGAGACCCAGTACTTC.

This clonotype was counted between two and nine times. V usage is TRBV18 and J usage is TRBJ2-7, with unresolved D. The CDR3 runs to 14 residues. The germline V gene has CDR1 KGHSH and CDR2 LQKENI. Trimming shortened V by 3 bases and J by 0 bases, and 9 bases separated the two germline ends. The CDR3 sequence: CASSPLPSSYEQYF. The CDR3 DNA sequence: TGTGCCAGCTCACCGCTCCCGAGCTCCTACGAGCAGTACTTC.

The chain uses TRBV29-1 and TRBJ1-1; the match to TRBD1 covers 7 bases. Germline lookup yields CDR1 SQVTM and CDR2 ANQGSEA. The junction had 5 bases not matched to a gene; V was cut back by 6 bases and J by 1 base. The length of the CDR3 is 13 residues. This CDR3 is CSVKQGTNTEAFF. In DNA, the CDR3 is TGCAGCGTAAAACAGGGGACGAACACTGAAGCTTTCTTT.

CDR3 amino acids: CASSLAPTGELFF. Here the CDR3 DNA reads TGTGCCAGCAGCTTAGCCCCCACCGGGGAGCTGTTTTTT. The J gene is TRBJ2-2, the V gene TRBV7-2; D remains unclear. Germline V gene data show CDR1 as SGHTA and CDR2 as FQGNSA. The ends were cut back, 0 bases at V and 4 bases at J, with 3 bases in the middle. The CDR3 is 13 amino acids.

In this sample, this clonotype turned up a few times. CDR3 in amino acids: CASSYAFGRDFYEQYF. The CDR3, as DNA: TGTGCCAGCAGTTACGCCTTCGGACGGGATTTCTACGAGCAGTACTTC. This sequence joins TRBV6-6 and TRBJ2-7, with TRBD2 as a possible D gene (5 bases). The V gene lost 2 bases and the J gene lost 3 bases, with 17 bases spanning the gap. The CDR3 runs 16 residues. CDR1 and CDR2 from the germline V gene are MNHNY and SVGAGI (reference sequence).

The table lists this clonotype with a few counts. The chain combines TRBV20-1 with TRBJ2-2; the D is unclear. Trimming shortened V by 4 bases and J by 0 bases, and 9 bases separated the two germline ends. Germline CDR1 is DFQATT and CDR2 is SNEGSKA (reference sequence). CDR3 size: 14 residues. DNA for the CDR3: TGCAGTGCTACAGATAACGCGAACACCGGGGAGCTGTTTTTT. Translating gives CSATDNANTGELFF.

In this sample, this clonotype turned up many times. The CDR3 protein is CASSLTGGNTEAFF. As DNA, the CDR3 is TGCGCCAGCAGCTTAACAGGGGGGAACACTGAAGCTTTCTTT. The chain has TRBV5-1 and TRBJ1-1; TRBD1 aligns across 8 bases. The CDR3 runs to 14 residues. V shed 2 bases, J shed 1 base, and the junction held 1 base outside the gene matches. The germline CDR1 and CDR2 sequences are SGHRS and YFSETQ.

This clonotype was found a few times. This chain connects TRBV5-6 to TRBJ2-4, with TRBD1 identical over 7 bases. Looked up from germline, CDR1 is SGHDT and CDR2 is YYEEEE. This CDR3 comprises 14 residues. Trimming at V came to 4 bases and at J to 5 bases, leaving 6 bases not matched to a gene. In nucleotides, the CDR3 is TGTGCCAGCAGCCATCGACAGGGAGAAAACATTCAGTACTTC. Its protein is CASSHRQGENIQYF.